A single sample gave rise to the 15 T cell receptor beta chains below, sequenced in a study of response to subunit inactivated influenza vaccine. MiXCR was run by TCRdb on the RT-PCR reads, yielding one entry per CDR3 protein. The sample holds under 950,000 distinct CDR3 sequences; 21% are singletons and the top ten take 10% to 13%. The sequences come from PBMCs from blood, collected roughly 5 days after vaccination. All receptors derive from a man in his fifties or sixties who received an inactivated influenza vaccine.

CDR3 coding DNA: TGTGCCAGCTCACCGGACCACACAGATACGCAGTATTTT. Protein product: CASSPDHTDTQYF. This chain uses TRBV18 with TRBJ2-3; unclear D gene. Trimming cost V 3 bases and J 2 bases, with 6 bases left between them. Germline CDR1 reads KGHSH; CDR2 reads LQKENI. This CDR3 is built from 13 residues.

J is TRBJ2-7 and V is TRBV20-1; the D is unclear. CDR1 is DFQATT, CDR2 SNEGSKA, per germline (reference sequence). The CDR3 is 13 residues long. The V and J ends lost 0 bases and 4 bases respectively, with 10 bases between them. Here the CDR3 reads CSARDHPVYEQYF. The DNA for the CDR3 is TGCAGTGCTAGAGATCACCCCGTTTACGAGCAGTACTTC.

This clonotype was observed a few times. CDR3 residues: CASSFRRDTKETQYF. The CDR3 coding sequence is TGTGCCAGCAGCTTCCGTCGGGACACCAAAGAGACCCAGTACTTC. The chain uses TRBV11-2 and TRBJ2-5, with a possible D match to TRBD1 (6 bases). In germline, CDR1 is SGHAT, CDR2 FQNNGV. The CDR3 loop spans 15 amino acids. Trimming pared 3 bases from V and 3 bases from J, leaving 14 bases between. Combining the CDR3 with reference TRBV11-2 and TRBJ2-5 gives the whole variable domain EAGVAQSPRYKIIEKRQSVAFWCNPISGHATLYWYQQILGQGPKLLIQFQNNGVVDDSQLPKDRFSAERLKGVDSTLKIQPAKLEDSAVYLCASSFRRDTKETQYFGPGTRLLVL.

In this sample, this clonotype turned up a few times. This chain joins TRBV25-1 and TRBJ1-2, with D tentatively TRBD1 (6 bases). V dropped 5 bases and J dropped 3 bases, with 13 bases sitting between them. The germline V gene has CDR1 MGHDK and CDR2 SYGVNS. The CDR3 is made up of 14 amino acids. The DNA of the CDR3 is TGTGCCAGCAGTCATACTGGACAGTACTATGGCTACACCTTC. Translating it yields CASSHTGQYYGYTF.

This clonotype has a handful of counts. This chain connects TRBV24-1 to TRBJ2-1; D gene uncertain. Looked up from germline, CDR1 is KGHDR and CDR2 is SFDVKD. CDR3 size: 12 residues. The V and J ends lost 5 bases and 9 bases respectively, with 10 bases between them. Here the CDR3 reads CATSVREGEQFF. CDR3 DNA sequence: TGTGCCACCAGTGTCCGCGAAGGTGAGCAGTTCTTC.

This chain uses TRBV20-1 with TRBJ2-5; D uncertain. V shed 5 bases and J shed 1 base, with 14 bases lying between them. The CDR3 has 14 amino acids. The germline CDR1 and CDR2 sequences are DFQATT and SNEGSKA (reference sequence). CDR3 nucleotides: TGCAGTGCTCCTCGGGCGAGCCTCCAAGAGACCCAGTACTTC. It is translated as CSAPRASLQETQYF.

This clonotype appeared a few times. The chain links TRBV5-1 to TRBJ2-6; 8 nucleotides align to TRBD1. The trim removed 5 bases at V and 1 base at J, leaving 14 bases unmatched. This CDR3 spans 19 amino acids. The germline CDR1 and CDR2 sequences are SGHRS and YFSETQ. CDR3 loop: CASRPLGQAMISGANVLTF. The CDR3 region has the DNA TGCGCCAGCAGACCCCTGGGACAGGCGATGATATCTGGGGCCAACGTCCTGACTTTC.

The CDR3 loop is CASSGGRLYGYTF. As DNA, the CDR3 is TGTGCCAGCAGCGGGGGCAGGCTCTATGGCTACACCTTC. This chain connects TRBV9 to TRBJ1-2; TRBD1 is a possible D gene (5 bases). In germline, CDR1 is SGDLS, CDR2 YYNGEE. This CDR3 has 13 residues. V was shortened by 3 bases and J by 4 bases, with 10 bases between the two germline ends.

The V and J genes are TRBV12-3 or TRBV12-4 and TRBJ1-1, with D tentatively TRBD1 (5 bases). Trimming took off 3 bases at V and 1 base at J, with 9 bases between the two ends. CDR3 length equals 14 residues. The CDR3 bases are TGTGCCAGCAGTTTCCTAAGGGGGAACACTGAAGCTTTCTTT. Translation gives CASSFLRGNTEAFF.

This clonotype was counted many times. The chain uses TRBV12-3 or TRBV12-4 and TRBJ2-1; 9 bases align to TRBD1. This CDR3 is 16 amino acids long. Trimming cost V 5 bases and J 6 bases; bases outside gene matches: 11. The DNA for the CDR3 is TGTGCCAGCAGTCCCGGGACAGGGATTCTAGGCAATGAGCAGTTCTTC. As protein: CASSPGTGILGNEQFF.

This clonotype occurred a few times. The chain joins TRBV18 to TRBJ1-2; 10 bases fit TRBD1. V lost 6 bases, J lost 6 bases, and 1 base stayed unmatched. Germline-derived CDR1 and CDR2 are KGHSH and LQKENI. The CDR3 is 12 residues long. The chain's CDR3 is CASSGTGDGYTF. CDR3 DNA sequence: TGTGCCAGCTCCGGGACAGGGGATGGCTACACCTTC. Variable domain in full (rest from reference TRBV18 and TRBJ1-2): NAGVMQNPRHLVRRRGQEARLRCSPMKGHSHVYWYRQLPEEGLKFMVYLQKENIIDESGMPKERFSAEFPKEGPSILRIQQVVRGDSAAYFCASSGTGDGYTFGSGTRLTVV.

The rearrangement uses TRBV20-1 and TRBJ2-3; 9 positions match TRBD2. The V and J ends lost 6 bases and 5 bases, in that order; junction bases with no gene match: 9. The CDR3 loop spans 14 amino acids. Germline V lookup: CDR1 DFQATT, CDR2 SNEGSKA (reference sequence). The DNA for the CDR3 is TGCAGTGCCCCGGGGGCTAGCGGGATAGATACGCAGTATTTT. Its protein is CSAPGASGIDTQYF.

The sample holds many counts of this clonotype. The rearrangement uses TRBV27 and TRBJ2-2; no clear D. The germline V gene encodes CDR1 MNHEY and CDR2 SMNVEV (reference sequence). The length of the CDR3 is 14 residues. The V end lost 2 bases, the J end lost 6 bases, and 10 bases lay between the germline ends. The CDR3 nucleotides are TGTGCCAGCAGTTTAACACCTTCGGCCGGGGAGCTGTTTTTT. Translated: CASSLTPSAGELFF.

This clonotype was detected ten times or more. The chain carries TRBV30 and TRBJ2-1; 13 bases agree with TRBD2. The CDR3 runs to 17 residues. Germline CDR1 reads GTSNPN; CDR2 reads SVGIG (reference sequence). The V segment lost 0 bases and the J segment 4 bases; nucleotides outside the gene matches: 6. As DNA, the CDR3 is TGTGCCTGGAGTGTAGGAGTACTAGCGGGGGGGTACAATGAGCAGTTCTTC. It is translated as CAWSVGVLAGGYNEQFF.

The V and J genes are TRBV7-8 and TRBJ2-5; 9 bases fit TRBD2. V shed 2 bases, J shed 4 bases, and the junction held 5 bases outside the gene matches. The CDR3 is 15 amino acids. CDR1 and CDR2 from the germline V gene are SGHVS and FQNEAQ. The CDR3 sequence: CASSLSWTSAETQYF. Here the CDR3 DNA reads TGTGCCAGCAGCTTATCGTGGACTAGCGCAGAGACCCAGTACTTC.